This is a list of T cell receptor beta chains from one sample in a study of OX40 agonist ivuxolimab in advanced cancers. Generated by immunoSEQ multiplex PCR, the TCRdb table keeps only in-frame clones and is missing some. Among around 69,000 clones listed, around 87% were seen once. Sequenced material: CD4+ or CD8+ T cells sorted from blood, taken in a trial of the OX40 agonist ivuxolimab. The receptors derive from an adult with an advanced solid tumor such as melanoma, head and neck, liver or kidney cancer. The CDR3 runs from the conserved cysteine through the conserved F or W. A D gene is named only where the DNA matches it firmly. The size of a clone is reported for some rows only, either as once, few or many, or as a class for expanded clones.

V	D	J	size	CDR3	DNA
TRBV15	.	TRBJ1-4	.	CATSRTDSNEKLFF	TGTGCCACCAGCAGGACGGACAGTAATGAAAAACTGTTTTTT
TRBV5-5	.	TRBJ1-2	.	CASSSDWDPRLYGYTF	TGTGCCAGCAGCTCCGACTGGGATCCAAGACTCTATGGCTACACCTTC
TRBV19	.	TRBJ2-1	few	CASSIGGYNEQFF	TGTGCCAGTAGTATAGGCGGCTACAATGAGCAGTTCTTC
TRBV27	.	TRBJ2-1	.	CASSLSPTASSYNEQFF	TGTGCCAGCAGTTTATCCCCGACGGCGAGCTCCTACAATGAGCAGTTCTTC
TRBV4-3	TRBD1	TRBJ2-3	.	CASSQERTGLTDTQYF	TGCGCCAGCAGCCAAGAAAGGACAGGGTTGACAGATACGCAGTATTTT
TRBV7-6	.	TRBJ2-2	.	CASSWGVGELFF	TGTGCCAGCAGCTGGGGGGTCGGGGAGCTGTTTTTT
TRBV5-8	.	TRBJ2-2	.	CASSFDRGVNPGELFF	TGTGCCAGCAGCTTTGATCGCGGGGTGAATCCCGGGGAGCTGTTTTTT
TRBV19	.	TRBJ1-4	once	CASSTPGQGKTNEKLFF	TGTGCCAGTAGTACACCGGGACAAGGAAAGACTAATGAAAAACTGTTTTTT
TRBV5-4	.	TRBJ1-2	.	CASSLSGTPSNYGYTF	TGTGCCAGCAGCTTGTCTGGGACACCAAGTAACTATGGCTACACCTTC
TRBV5-5	TRBD1	TRBJ2-2	.	CASSPAGTGDPTGELFF	TGTGCCAGCAGCCCGGCCGGGACAGGGGACCCCACCGGGGAGCTGTTTTTT
TRBV27	TRBD2	TRBJ2-1	.	CASSLLAGGGNEQFF	TGTGCCAGCAGTTTATTAGCGGGGGGAGGCAATGAGCAGTTCTTC
TRBV30	TRBD2	TRBJ2-1	.	CAWSVIEVAGDVYNEQFF	TGTGCCTGGAGTGTTATCGAGGTAGCGGGAGATGTCTACAATGAGCAGTTCTTC
TRBV27	.	TRBJ1-1	.	CASSLLDDTEAFF	TGTGCCAGCAGTTTATTGGATGACACTGAAGCTTTCTTT
TRBV27	.	TRBJ2-7	.	CASSPAGTASYEQYF	TGTGCCAGCAGCCCCGCCGGGACGGCATCCTACGAGCAGTACTTC
TRBV4-2	.	TRBJ1-1	.	CASSQDSGTSLNTEAFF	TGTGCCAGCAGCCAAGATAGTGGGACAAGCCTGAACACTGAAGCTTTCTTT
TRBV4-1	.	TRBJ1-1	.	CASTADSFNTEAFF	TGCGCCAGCACCGCGGACAGTTTCAACACTGAAGCTTTCTTT
TRBV4-1	.	TRBJ2-7	.	CASSQDGIGMSSYEQYF	TGCGCCAGCAGCCAAGATGGTATCGGGATGAGCTCCTACGAGCAGTACTTC
TRBV10-2	.	TRBJ1-3	.	CASSELGTGNTIYF	TGCGCCAGCAGTGAGTTGGGTACTGGAAACACCATATATTTT
TRBV19	.	TRBJ1-1	.	CASSRVGTEAFF	TGTGCCAGTAGTAGGGTGGGGACTGAAGCTTTCTTT
TRBV5-6	.	TRBJ2-5	once	CASSLTLWGQETQYF	TGTGCCAGCAGCTTGACCCTCTGGGGGCAAGAGACCCAGTACTTC
TRBV5-6	TRBD2	TRBJ2-5	few	CASTLLAGEVETQYF	TGTGCCAGCACCTTACTGGCGGGGGAGGTGGAGACCCAGTACTTC
TRBV5-6	.	TRBJ2-3	.	CASSIGSDTQYF	TGTGCCAGCAGTATAGGATCGGATACGCAGTATTTT
TRBV14	.	TRBJ2-7	.	CASSHGGFYEQYF	TGTGCCAGCAGCCATGGCGGTTTCTACGAGCAGTACTTC
TRBV4-2	.	TRBJ1-4	.	CASSPDQASNEKLFF	TGTGCCAGCAGCCCAGATCAGGCGTCTAATGAAAAACTGTTTTTT
TRBV13	.	TRBJ2-3	few	CASSLSGSLSTDTQYF	TGTGCCAGCAGCTTAAGTGGCTCACTCAGCACAGATACGCAGTATTTT
TRBV20-1	.	TRBJ1-1	.	CSASPQGEAFF	TGCAGTGCTTCCCCCCAGGGGGAAGCTTTCTTT
TRBV4-2	.	TRBJ2-7	.	CASSHARGVISYEQYF	TGTGCCAGCAGCCACGCCCGAGGGGTAATTTCTTACGAGCAGTACTTC
TRBV7-9	.	TRBJ2-7	once	CASSLALGVQYEQYF	TGTGCCAGCAGCTTAGCGCTCGGGGTCCAGTACGAGCAGTACTTC
TRBV9	.	TRBJ2-1	.	CASSVLGDHNEQFF	TGTGCCAGCAGCGTACTGGGGGACCACAATGAGCAGTTCTTC
TRBV13	.	TRBJ2-4	.	CASGLVHQGPLLNIQYF	TGTGCCAGCGGCTTAGTCCACCAGGGTCCCCTTCTAAACATTCAGTACTTC
TRBV19	TRBD1	TRBJ1-2	.	CASSMGQYYGYTF	TGTGCCAGTAGTATGGGACAGTACTATGGCTACACCTTC
TRBV7-9	TRBD1	TRBJ2-6	once	CASSSRQGAGGANVLTF	TGTGCCAGCAGCTCTCGACAGGGGGCAGGTGGGGCCAACGTCCTGACTTTC
TRBV25-1	.	TRBJ2-2	once	CASSSGYYAGELFF	TGTGCCAGCAGTTCGGGCTATTATGCCGGGGAGCTGTTTTTT
TRBV11-2	TRBD1	TRBJ2-5	.	CASSLGRGLWETQYF	TGTGCCAGCAGCTTAGGCAGGGGGCTATGGGAGACCCAGTACTTC
TRBV19	.	TRBJ2-7	.	CATGVRGSYEQYF	TGTGCCACAGGGGTGCGGGGCTCCTACGAGCAGTACTTC
TRBV6-6	.	TRBJ1-1	.	CASSYLGTEAFF	TGTGCCAGCAGTTACCTGGGGACTGAAGCTTTCTTT
TRBV27	TRBD1	TRBJ1-2	.	CASSTRTGESYGYTF	TGTGCCAGCAGTACTCGGACAGGGGAAAGCTATGGCTACACCTTC
TRBV6-1	TRBD1	TRBJ1-5	once	CASSVTGSLGQPQHF	TGTGCCAGCAGTGTGACAGGGTCCTTAGGCCAGCCCCAGCATTTT
TRBV9	TRBD2	TRBJ2-2	.	CASSPRATSGAPNTGELFF	TGTGCCAGCAGCCCAAGGGCGACTAGCGGGGCTCCGAACACCGGGGAGCTGTTTTTT
TRBV12-5	TRBD1	TRBJ1-1	once	CASGLVLGTENTEAFF	TGTGCTAGTGGTTTGGTACTGGGGACAGAGAACACTGAAGCTTTCTTT
TRBV4-3	.	TRBJ1-4	.	CASSQDRGARREKLFF	TGCGCCAGCAGCCAAGATAGGGGCGCGCGGCGGGAAAAACTGTTTTTT
TRBV6-1	.	TRBJ2-7	.	CASSEEGGGFYEQYF	TGTGCCAGCAGTGAAGAGGGGGGGGGTTTCTACGAGCAGTACTTC
TRBV13	.	TRBJ2-7	.	CASSPRGATYEQYF	TGTGCCAGCAGCCCACGTGGGGCGACCTACGAGCAGTACTTC
TRBV15	TRBD1	TRBJ1-1	.	CATSRELRDSAMNTEAFF	TGTGCCACCAGCAGAGAACTACGGGACAGCGCAATGAACACTGAAGCTTTCTTT
TRBV7-3	.	TRBJ1-1	.	CASSLNTEAFF	TGTGCCAGCAGCTTGAACACTGAAGCTTTCTTT
TRBV5-8	.	TRBJ2-7	.	CASSFLAGSYEQYF	TGTGCCAGCAGCTTTTTGGCGGGATCCTACGAGCAGTACTTC
TRBV19	.	TRBJ2-3	.	CASSEDGPADTQYF	TGTGCCAGTAGTGAGGACGGCCCCGCAGATACGCAGTATTTT
TRBV5-6	.	TRBJ2-5	once	CASSSQETQYF	TGTGCCAGCAGCTCGCAAGAGACCCAGTACTTC
TRBV4-1	TRBD1	TRBJ1-2	once	CASSQPGTGEYGYTF	TGCGCCAGCAGCCAACCAGGGACAGGTGAATATGGCTACACCTTC
TRBV4-2	TRBD2	TRBJ2-1	.	CASSQEILASNEQFF	TGTGCCAGCAGCCAAGAAATACTAGCGTCGAATGAGCAGTTCTTC
TRBV7-6	.	TRBJ1-3	.	CASSLNPGNTIYF	TGTGCCAGCAGCTTAAACCCAGGAAACACCATATATTTT
TRBV29-1	.	TRBJ2-3	once	CSQRSGLSTDTQYF	TGCAGCCAACGGAGCGGACTTAGCACAGATACGCAGTATTTT